This T cell receptor beta chain is from a study of control samples from healthy donors and cancer patients (dated by TCRdb to between 2020 and 2021). The CDR3 measures 14 amino acids from cysteine to phenylalanine. Only CDR3 DNA is held: 42 bases, read in frame from base 1. Germline trimming amounts to 6 bases on V and 4 bases on J, with 4 as the count of junction bases outside the gene matches. From a lookup of the germline V gene, CDR1 and CDR2 are SGHTA and FQGTGA. About this clone itself: It has no known antigen specificity. Qualities for individual bases were not recorded, and no much larger clone is one base off.

Libraries were made using the immunoSEQ multiplex PCR assay. In TCRdb, the immuneACCESS table is reduced to in-frame sequences with V and J assigned. These tables do not hold every clone; where another copy was compared, an unresolved V gene accounts for under half, and the others remain unexplained. The table for this sample lists under 450,000 clones; about nine tenths of them were counted only once. Around 6.4% of the sample goes to the ten largest clones. The sample consisted of PBMCs. The sequence joins TRBV7-3 to TRBJ1-3; the junction holds 9 bases that match TRBD1. This receptor was obtained from a man between 40 and 49 years old with head and neck cancer. The nucleotides read TGTGCCAGCAGTCCGACAGGGGGAGGAAACACCATATATTTT. Its protein is CASSPTGGGNTIYF.